These 19 T cell receptor beta chains were all obtained from the same sample, sequenced in a study of T cells in narcolepsy. Generated by immunoSEQ multiplex PCR, the TCRdb table keeps only in-frame clones and is missing some. The data contain about 30,000 clones, around 79% of them singletons. What was sequenced was CD45RA- memory CD4+ T cells from PBMCs. The receptors were sampled from a human donor with narcolepsy.

V is TRBV18 and J is TRBJ1-2; D may be TRBD1 (5 bases). Trimming left V 4 bases short and J 3 bases short, with 9 bases between. The CDR3 totals 13 residues. Germline V gene sequence: CDR1 KGHSH, CDR2 LQKENI. The CDR3 coding sequence is TGTGCCAGCTCACGAGGGGAGGACTATGGCTACACCTTC. Amino acid sequence: CASSRGEDYGYTF.

CDR3 region: CASSEWTGLGNEQFF. The DNA for the CDR3 is TGTGCCAGCAGTGAATGGACAGGGCTGGGGAATGAGCAGTTCTTC. V and J are TRBV6-1 and TRBJ2-1; TRBD1 agrees at 8 bases. The CDR3 extends over 15 amino acids. Germline V lookup: CDR1 MNHNS, CDR2 SASEGT. V was pared by 2 bases and J by 7 bases, with 7 bases of the junction left unmatched.

J is TRBJ2-1 and V is TRBV4-2; 10 bases agree with TRBD2. Germline V lookup: CDR1 LGHNA, CDR2 YNFKEQ. The CDR3 loop spans 14 amino acids. The junction had 3 bases not matched to a gene; V was cut back by 4 bases and J by 6 bases. CDR3 protein: CASSPPSGGNEQFF. The CDR3 bases are TGTGCCAGCAGCCCCCCTAGCGGGGGCAATGAGCAGTTCTTC.

V gene TRBV6-9 combines with J gene TRBJ1-5, with D unclear. CDR1 is MNHGY and CDR2 is SVAAGI in the germline V gene. Trimming took 4 bases from V and 8 from J, leaving 9 bases between them. The CDR3 sequence is 12 residues long. Here the CDR3 DNA reads TGTGCCAGCAGTTCCGGACTGGAGCCCCAGCATTTT. Protein product: CASSSGLEPQHF.

This chain connects TRBV2 to TRBJ1-5; the D gene is possibly TRBD1 (5 bases). CDR3 size: 14 residues. Germline V CDR1 and CDR2: SNHLY, FYNNEI. V was clipped by 8 bases and J by 1 base, with 12 bases between them. The CDR3 spells CASVRGGSNQPQHF. The CDR3 bases are TGTGCCAGCGTTCGTGGGGGGAGCAATCAGCCCCAGCATTTT.

This chain links TRBV29-1 with TRBJ1-2; D is ambiguous. CDR1 and CDR2 (germline): SQVTM, ANQGSEA. The CDR3 is 12 amino acids. V was trimmed by 5 bases and J by 8 bases, leaving 15 bases between them. The DNA for the CDR3 is TGCAGCGTTAGGGAGGGCCTGTCGGGCTACACCTTC. Translated, it gives CSVREGLSGYTF.

The rearrangement uses TRBV29-1 and TRBJ1-2; the D gene is possibly TRBD1 (6 bases). The germline V and J ends were trimmed by 8 bases and 6 bases, with 16 bases remaining between them. The CDR3 runs to 12 residues. Germline values: CDR1 SQVTM, CDR2 ANQGSEA. The CDR3 bases are TGCAGCACGGAAAACAGGGTGGATGGCTACACCTTC. This gives the protein CSTENRVDGYTF.

This clone has a handful of counts. The J gene is TRBJ1-1, the V gene TRBV4-1, with D possibly being TRBD1 (5 bases). Germline V gene lookup returns CDR1 MGHRA and CDR2 YSYEKL. V was trimmed by 2 bases and J by 5 bases, leaving 15 bases between them. The CDR3 has 15 amino acids. CDR3 residues: CASSQTEGMRTEAFF. The CDR3 DNA reads as TGCGCCAGCAGCCAAACTGAGGGGATGAGGACTGAAGCTTTCTTT.

The DNA of the CDR3 is TGTGCCAGCAGCTATTCCGGGACGGGGAACACTGAAGCTTTCTTT. Amino acid sequence: CASSYSGTGNTEAFF. The rearrangement links TRBV7-3 to TRBJ1-1, with a weak D call TRBD1 (5 bases). The germline CDR1 and CDR2 sequences are SGHTA and FQGTGA. The CDR3 spans 15 residues. V was clipped by 4 bases and J by 1 base, with 13 bases between them.

This rearrangement joins TRBV29-1 to TRBJ2-2; the match to TRBD2 covers 8 bases. Germline trimming cut 7 bases from V and 3 bases from J; bases unmatched to any gene: 7. This CDR3 spans 14 amino acids. Germline V gene sequence: CDR1 SQVTM, CDR2 ANQGSEA. CDR3 nucleotides: TGCAGCGCCCCAGGGCGGGGGGACACCGGGGAGCTGTTTTTT. Amino acid sequence: CSAPGRGDTGELFF.

This clone was detected only once. The chain links TRBV28 to TRBJ2-7; possible D gene TRBD1, 5 bases. Germline lookup yields CDR1 MDHEN and CDR2 SYDVKM. The CDR3 has 15 residues. V was clipped by 1 base and J by 0 bases, with 10 bases between them. DNA of the CDR3: TGTGCCAGCAGTTTATCAGGGATGAGCTCCTACGAGCAGTACTTC. Translation: CASSLSGMSSYEQYF.

The rearrangement joins TRBV9 to TRBJ2-2; perhaps TRBD2 as D (6 bases). Between the trimmed V and J ends, which lost 4 bases and 1 base, there was a span of 11 bases. The CDR3 is 15 amino acids. The germline V gene has CDR1 SGDLS and CDR2 YYNGEE. The CDR3 is CASSTREKNTGELFF. CDR3 in DNA: TGTGCCAGCAGCACCCGGGAGAAGAACACCGGGGAGCTGTTTTTT.

The CDR3 sequence is CASSPSPTTGYTF. Written as DNA, the CDR3 is TGTGCCAGCAGCCCCAGCCCAACTACTGGCTACACCTTC. The rearrangement uses TRBV28 and TRBJ1-2, with no clear D. The CDR3 length is 13 residues. The germline V and J ends were trimmed by 6 bases and 7 bases, with 15 bases remaining between them. The germline gives CDR1 MDHEN, CDR2 SYDVKM.

V gene TRBV19 combines with J gene TRBJ2-7; D not certain. This CDR3 contains 14 residues. Germline CDR1 is LNHDA and CDR2 is SQIVND (reference sequence). Trimming removed 5 bases at V and 0 bases at J, with 11 bases between. CDR3 residues: CASSLSVASYEQYF. The CDR3 DNA reads as TGTGCCAGTAGTCTTTCCGTGGCCTCCTACGAGCAGTACTTC.

This clone was observed a single time. The chain uses TRBV19 and TRBJ2-3; perhaps TRBD2 as D (6 bases). This CDR3 has 11 residues. CDR1 and CDR2 (germline): LNHDA, SQIVND (reference sequence). V lost 11 bases and J 7 bases, leaving 13 bases between the germline ends. The CDR3 bases are TGTGCCTCTACGGGGGTCTATACGCAGTATTTT. This gives the protein CASTGVYTQYF.

This clone has a handful of counts. This chain joins TRBV27 and TRBJ1-2, with TRBD1 identical over 11 bases. This CDR3 contains 16 residues. Germline V lookup: CDR1 MNHEY, CDR2 SMNVEV (reference sequence). V dropped 5 bases and J dropped 2; count of bases not matched to a gene: 7. The CDR3 region has the DNA TGTGCCAGCAGTCTTACCGGGACAGGGGGAAACTATGGCTACACCTTC. Its translation is CASSLTGTGGNYGYTF.

This chain connects TRBV5-1 to TRBJ1-4; D is undetermined. Germline V lookup: CDR1 SGHRS, CDR2 YFSETQ. CDR3 length: 16 amino acids. V lost 0 bases and J 0 bases, leaving 9 bases between the germline ends. The CDR3 bases are TGCGCCAGCAGCTTGGACCCGCCAGCAACTAATGAAAAACTGTTTTTT. Translated, it gives CASSLDPPATNEKLFF.

V usage is TRBV7-2 and J usage is TRBJ2-5, with TRBD2 identical over 14 bases. CDR3 length: 18 amino acids. Germline CDR1 and CDR2: SGHTA and FQGNSA. V was clipped by 4 bases and J by 4 bases; unmatched bases: 11. The CDR3 DNA is TGTGCCAGCAGCTCAGGAAGACTAGCGGGAGGGGTGAGAGAGACCCAGTACTTC. Residues: CASSSGRLAGGVRETQYF.

V usage is TRBV18 and J usage is TRBJ2-5; either TRBD1 or TRBD2 may supply D (5 bases each). Germline lookup yields CDR1 KGHSH and CDR2 LQKENI. The V end lost 4 bases, the J end lost 1 base, and 13 bases lay between the germline ends. CDR3 length: 15 amino acids. As DNA, the CDR3 is TGTGCCAGCTCACACCCCGGGACGGCCCAAGAGACCCAGTACTTC. Its translation: CASSHPGTAQETQYF.